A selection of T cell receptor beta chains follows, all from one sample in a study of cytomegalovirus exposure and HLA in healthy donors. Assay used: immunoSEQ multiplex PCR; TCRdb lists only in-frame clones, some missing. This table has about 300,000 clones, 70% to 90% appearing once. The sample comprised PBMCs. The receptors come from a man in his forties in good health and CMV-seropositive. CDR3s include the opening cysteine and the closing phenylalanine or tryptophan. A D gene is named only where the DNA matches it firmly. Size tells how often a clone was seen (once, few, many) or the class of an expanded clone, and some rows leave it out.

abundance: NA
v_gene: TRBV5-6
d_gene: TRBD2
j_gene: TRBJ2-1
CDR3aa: CASSLGASGSYNEQFF
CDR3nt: TGTGCCAGCAGCTTGGGGGCTAGCGGGTCCTACAATGAGCAGTTCTTC

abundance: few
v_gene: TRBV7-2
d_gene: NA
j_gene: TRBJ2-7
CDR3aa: CASRPAGEGYEQYF
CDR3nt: TGTGCCAGCAGACCCGCAGGGGAGGGCTACGAGCAGTACTTC

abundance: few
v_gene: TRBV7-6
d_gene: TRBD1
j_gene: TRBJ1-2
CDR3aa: CASSLDQGGGYTF
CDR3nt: TGTGCCAGCAGCCTAGACCAGGGGGGAGGCTACACCTTC

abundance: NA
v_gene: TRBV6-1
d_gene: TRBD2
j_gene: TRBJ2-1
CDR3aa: CAVAGGPDNEQFF
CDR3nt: TGTGCCGTAGCGGGAGGGCCCGACAATGAGCAGTTCTTC

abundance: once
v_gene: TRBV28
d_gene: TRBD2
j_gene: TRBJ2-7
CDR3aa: CASTHPELAGSEQYF
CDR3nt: TGTGCCAGCACCCACCCAGAACTAGCGGGATCCGAGCAGTACTTC

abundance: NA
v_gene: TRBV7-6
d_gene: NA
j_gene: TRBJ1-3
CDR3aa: CASSLATGSGNTIYF
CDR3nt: TGTGCCAGCAGCTTAGCGACAGGTTCTGGAAACACCATATATTTT

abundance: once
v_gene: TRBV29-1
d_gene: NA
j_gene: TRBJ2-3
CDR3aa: CSVLGRSTDTQYF
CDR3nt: TGCAGCGTTTTGGGCAGGAGCACAGATACGCAGTATTTT

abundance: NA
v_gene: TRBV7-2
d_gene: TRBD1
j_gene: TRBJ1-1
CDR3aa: CASSSSGTGGRGTEAFF
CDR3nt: TGTGCCAGCAGCTCCTCCGGGACAGGGGGCCGGGGCACTGAAGCTTTCTTT

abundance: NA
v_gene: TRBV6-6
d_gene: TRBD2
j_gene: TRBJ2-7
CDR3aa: CASSSSGSSYEQYF
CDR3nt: TGTGCCAGCAGTTCTAGCGGGAGCTCCTACGAGCAGTACTTC

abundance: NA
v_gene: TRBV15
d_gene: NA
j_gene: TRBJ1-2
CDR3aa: CATLREGYGYTF
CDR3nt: TGTGCCACCTTAAGAGAGGGCTATGGCTACACCTTC

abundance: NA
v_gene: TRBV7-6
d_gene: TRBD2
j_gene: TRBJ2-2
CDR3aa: CAGGGRAGELFF
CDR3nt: TGTGCCGGGGGGGGGAGAGCCGGGGAGCTGTTTTTT

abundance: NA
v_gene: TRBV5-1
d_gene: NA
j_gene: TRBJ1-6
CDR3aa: CASSLQFYNSPLHF
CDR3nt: TGCGCCAGCAGCTTGCAGTTCTATAATTCACCCCTCCACTTT

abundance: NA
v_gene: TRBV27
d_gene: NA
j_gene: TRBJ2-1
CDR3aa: CASSLHPLREQFF
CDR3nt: TGTGCCAGCAGTTTACACCCCCTGCGGGAGCAGTTCTTC

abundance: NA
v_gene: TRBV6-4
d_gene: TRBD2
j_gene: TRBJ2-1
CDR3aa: CASSHHPTSGSYNEQFF
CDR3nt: TGTGCCAGCAGCCACCACCCCACTAGCGGGAGTTACAATGAGCAGTTCTTC

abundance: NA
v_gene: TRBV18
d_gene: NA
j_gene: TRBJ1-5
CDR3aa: CASSPPPGGGQPQHF
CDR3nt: TGTGCCAGCTCACCACCCCCGGGGGGAGGTCAGCCCCAGCATTTT

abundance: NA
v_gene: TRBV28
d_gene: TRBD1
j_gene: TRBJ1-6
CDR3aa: CASSTPTGQGGPLHF
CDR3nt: TGTGCCAGCAGTACCCCGACAGGGCAGGGTGGGCCCCTCCACTTT

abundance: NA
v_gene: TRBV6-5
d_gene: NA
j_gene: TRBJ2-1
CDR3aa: CASSYRLDNEQFF
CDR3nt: TGTGCCAGCAGTTACCGGCTAGACAATGAGCAGTTCTTC

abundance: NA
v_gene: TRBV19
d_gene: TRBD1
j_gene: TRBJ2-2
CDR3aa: CASRTQGALSPFANTGELFF
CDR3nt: TGTGCCAGTAGAACCCAGGGGGCGTTATCCCCCTTCGCGAACACCGGGGAGCTGTTTTTT

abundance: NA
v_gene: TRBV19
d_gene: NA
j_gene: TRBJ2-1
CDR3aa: CASTGERNLYYNEQFF
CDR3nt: TGTGCCAGTACAGGGGAGAGAAACTTGTACTACAATGAGCAGTTCTTC

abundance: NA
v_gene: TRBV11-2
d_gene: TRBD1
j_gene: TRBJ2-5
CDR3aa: CASSLEGIGQGKETQYF
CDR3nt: TGTGCCAGCAGCTTAGAGGGGATAGGACAGGGAAAAGAGACCCAGTACTTC

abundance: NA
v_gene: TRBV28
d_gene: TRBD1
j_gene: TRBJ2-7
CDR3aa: CASSPRTGGYEQYF
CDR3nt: TGTGCCAGCAGTCCCCGGACAGGGGGCTACGAGCAGTACTTC

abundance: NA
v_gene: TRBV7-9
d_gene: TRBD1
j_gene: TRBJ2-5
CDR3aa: CASSPGDRGPETQYF
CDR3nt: TGTGCCAGCAGCCCTGGGGACAGGGGGCCAGAGACCCAGTACTTC

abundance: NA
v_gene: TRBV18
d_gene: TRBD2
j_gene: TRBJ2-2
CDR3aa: CASSLGLAGVGELFF
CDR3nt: TGTGCCAGCTCCTTAGGACTAGCGGGAGTCGGGGAGCTGTTTTTT

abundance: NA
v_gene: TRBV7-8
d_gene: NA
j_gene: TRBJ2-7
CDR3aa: CASSSIGESYEQYF
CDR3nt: TGTGCCAGCAGCTCCATCGGGGAGAGCTACGAGCAGTACTTC

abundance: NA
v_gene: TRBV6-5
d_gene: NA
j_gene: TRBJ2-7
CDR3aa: CASSRISTRAYEQYF
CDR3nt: TGTGCCAGCAGTCGCATTTCGACACGAGCCTACGAGCAGTACTTC

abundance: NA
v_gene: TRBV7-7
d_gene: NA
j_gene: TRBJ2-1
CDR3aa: CASSLYPTGAVYNEQFF
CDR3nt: TGTGCTAGCAGCTTATACCCAACGGGAGCAGTCTACAATGAGCAGTTCTTC

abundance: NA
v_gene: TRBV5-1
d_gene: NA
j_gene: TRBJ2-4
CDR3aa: CASSLSRDNKNIQYF
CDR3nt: TGCGCCAGCAGCCTCAGCCGGGACAACAAAAACATTCAGTACTTC

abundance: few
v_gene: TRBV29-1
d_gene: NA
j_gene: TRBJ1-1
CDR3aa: CSVLTSRRRHTNTEAFF
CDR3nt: TGCAGCGTGCTCACAAGTAGGAGACGGCATACGAACACTGAAGCTTTCTTT

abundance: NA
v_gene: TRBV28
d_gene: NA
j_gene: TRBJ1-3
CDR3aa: CASSWTDRNTIYF
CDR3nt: TGTGCCAGCAGTTGGACAGATAGAAACACCATATATTTT

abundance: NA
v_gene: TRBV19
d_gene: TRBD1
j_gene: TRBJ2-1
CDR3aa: CASSPGQAYNEQFF
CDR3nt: TGTGCCAGTAGTCCGGGACAGGCTTACAATGAGCAGTTCTTC

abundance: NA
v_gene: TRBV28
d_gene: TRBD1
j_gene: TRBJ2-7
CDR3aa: CASSLNYRGYEQYF
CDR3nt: TGTGCCAGCAGTTTAAACTACAGGGGCTACGAGCAGTACTTC

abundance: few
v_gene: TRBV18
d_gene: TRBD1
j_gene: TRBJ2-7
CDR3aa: CASSQGQGEYEQYF
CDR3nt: TGTGCCAGCTCACAAGGACAGGGGGAGTACGAGCAGTACTTC

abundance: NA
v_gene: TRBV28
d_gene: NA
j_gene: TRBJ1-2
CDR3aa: CASTLPGVGGYTF
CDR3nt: TGTGCCAGCACCTTACCAGGGGTTGGAGGCTACACCTTC

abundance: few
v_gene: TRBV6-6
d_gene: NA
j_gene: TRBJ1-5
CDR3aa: CASSYTAPYSNQPQHF
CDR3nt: TGTGCCAGCAGTTATACCGCCCCCTATAGCAATCAGCCCCAGCATTTT

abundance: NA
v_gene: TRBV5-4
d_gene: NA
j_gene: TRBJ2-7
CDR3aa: CASSLVGAVPYEQYF
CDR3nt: TGTGCCAGCAGCTTGGTGGGGGCCGTGCCCTACGAGCAATACTTC

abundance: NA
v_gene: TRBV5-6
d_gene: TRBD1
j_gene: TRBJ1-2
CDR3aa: CASSRTGAGYTF
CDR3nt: TGTGCCAGCAGCAGGACAGGGGCCGGCTACACCTTC

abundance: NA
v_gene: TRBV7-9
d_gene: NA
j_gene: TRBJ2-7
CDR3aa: CASSTQGFHEQYF
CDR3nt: TGTGCCAGCAGCACGCAGGGGTTCCACGAGCAGTACTTC

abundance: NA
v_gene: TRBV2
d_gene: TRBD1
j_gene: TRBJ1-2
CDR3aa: CASSPGQAEGYTF
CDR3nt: TGTGCCAGCAGCCCGGGACAGGCGGAAGGCTACACCTTC

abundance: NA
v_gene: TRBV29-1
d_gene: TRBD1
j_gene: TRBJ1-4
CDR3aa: CSVDTGTGGGEKLFF
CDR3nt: TGCAGCGTTGATACGGGGACAGGGGGCGGTGAAAAACTGTTTTTT

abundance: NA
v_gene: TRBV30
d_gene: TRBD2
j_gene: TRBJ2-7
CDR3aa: CAWSPSGTSYEQYF
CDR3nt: TGTGCCTGGAGTCCTAGCGGGACCTCCTACGAGCAGTACTTC

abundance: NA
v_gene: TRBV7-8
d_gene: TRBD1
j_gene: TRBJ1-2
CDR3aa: CASSLGQGVVGYTF
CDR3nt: TGTGCCAGCAGCTTAGGGCAGGGGGTGGTCGGCTACACCTTC

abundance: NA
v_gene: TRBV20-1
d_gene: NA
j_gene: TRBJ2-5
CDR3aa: CSASVQETQYF
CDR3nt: TGCAGTGCTAGCGTTCAAGAGACCCAGTACTTC

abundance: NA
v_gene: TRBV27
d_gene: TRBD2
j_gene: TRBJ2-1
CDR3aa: CASSRYGTSGTNEQFF
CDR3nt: TGTGCCAGCAGCCGATACGGGACTAGCGGGACCAATGAGCAGTTCTTC

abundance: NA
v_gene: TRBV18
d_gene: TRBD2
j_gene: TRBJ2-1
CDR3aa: CASSPLGGNNEQFF
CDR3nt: TGTGCCAGCTCACCACTGGGAGGGAACAATGAGCAGTTCTTC

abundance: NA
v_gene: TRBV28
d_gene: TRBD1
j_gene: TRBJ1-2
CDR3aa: CASSPIGRGSYHGYTF
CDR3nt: TGTGCCAGCAGTCCTATTGGCAGGGGGAGTTACCATGGCTACACCTTC

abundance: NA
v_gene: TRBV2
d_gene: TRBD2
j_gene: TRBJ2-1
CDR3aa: CASSPLWAGGRRNEQFF
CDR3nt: TGTGCCAGCAGTCCCTTGTGGGCGGGAGGGCGGCGCAATGAGCAGTTCTTC

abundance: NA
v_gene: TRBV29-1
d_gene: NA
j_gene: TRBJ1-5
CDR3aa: CSVEAGGNQPQHF
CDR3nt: TGCAGCGTGGAGGCAGGGGGCAATCAGCCCCAGCATTTT

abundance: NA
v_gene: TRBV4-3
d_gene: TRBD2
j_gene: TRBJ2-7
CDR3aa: CASSQTRAGLYEQYF
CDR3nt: TGCGCCAGCAGCCAGACCCGAGCGGGACTGTACGAGCAGTACTTC